The entry that follows covers one T cell receptor (beta chain) sequence. The antigen is undetermined. This CDR3 is built from 12 residues. V was cut by 5 bases and J by 6 bases, with 12 bases left in between. Germline V lookup: CDR1 DFQATT, CDR2 SNEGSKA (reference sequence). A modified ARM-PCR protocol with three rounds of nested PCR amplified TCRbeta. TCRdb recomputed calls from the multiplex PCR reads with MiXCR, one row per CDR3 protein. The profile covers fewer than 120,000 distinct CDR3 sequences, with 75% to 90% appearing a single time and approximately 22% taken by the ten largest. This specimen comes from a study of tumor and adjacent non-tumor tissue in lung cancer. Whole-study context: Stage I to III disease affected approximately 11 men and several women aged 31 to 76.

General study results and limits: Tumor tissue had significantly higher TCR diversity than normal lung.

RNA was extracted from bulk tissue without any cell sorting. Newly diagnosed lung cancer patients had thoracic surgery in China, August–late 2014, without prior chemotherapy. The sequence was collected from a man in his sixties or seventies with non-small cell lung cancer. The chain joins TRBV20-1 to TRBJ2-3, with D possibly called TRBD1 or TRBD2 (5 bases each). Sequencing was performed on lung tumor tissue. CDR3 loop: CSASRELDTQYF. The CDR3, as DNA: TGCAGTGCTTCCAGGGAGTTGGATACGCAGTATTTT.